These 29 T cell receptor beta chains came from one sample sequenced in a study of blood T cell repertoires in COVID-19. Clones were read by immunoSEQ multiplex PCR, and TCRdb kept only the in-frame ones, dropping some. The sample holds approximately 37,000 clones; around 90% are singletons and the top ten take roughly 6%. Input material: peripheral blood. These receptors all stem from a woman older than 75 with acute or convalescent COVID-19.

The chain uses TRBV6-2 or TRBV6-3 and TRBJ1-2; no clear D. The germline V and J ends were trimmed by 2 bases and 8 bases, with 9 bases remaining between them. CDR1 and CDR2 from the germline V gene are MNHEY and SVGEGT. The CDR3 length is 12 residues. The CDR3 DNA reads as TGTGCCAGCAGTTACGCCACGCGGGGCTACACCTTC. Protein sequence: CASSYATRGYTF.

V and J are TRBV6-5 and TRBJ1-1; 9 bases fit TRBD1. Germline V lookup: CDR1 MNHEY, CDR2 SVGAGI. Trimming at V came to 8 bases and at J to 6 bases, leaving 10 bases not matched to a gene. The CDR3 sequence is 14 residues long. The CDR3, as DNA: TGTGCCAGCGTAAAACAGGGGGCGCATCCTGAAGCTTTCTTT. This gives the protein CASVKQGAHPEAFF.

This chain connects TRBV29-1 to TRBJ2-7; D possibly corresponds to TRBD2 (5 bases). There are 14 residues in the CDR3. Trimming removed 4 bases from V and 0 bases from J, with 13 bases in between. From germline, CDR1 is SQVTM and CDR2 ANQGSEA. The CDR3 protein is CSVGSDLSSYEQYF. CDR3 bases: TGCAGCGTTGGTTCGGACTTGAGCTCCTACGAGCAGTACTTC.

The chain is built from TRBV10-3 and TRBJ2-7; TRBD2 agrees at 7 bases. After removal of 0 bases from V and 4 bases from J, the junction contained 3 bases not matched to a gene. This CDR3 comprises 14 residues. Germline V gives CDR1 ENHRY, CDR2 SYGVKD. Here the CDR3 reads CAISESFGGYEQYF. The CDR3 region has the DNA TGTGCCATCAGTGAGTCGTTCGGGGGGTACGAGCAGTACTTC.

The gene calls are TRBV2 and TRBJ2-2, with D unclear. With 5 bases removed from V and 6 bases from J, the gap between germline ends came to 7 bases. The germline V gene has CDR1 SNHLY and CDR2 FYNNEI. CDR3 length: 12 amino acids. CDR3 region: CASSPTSGELFF. CDR3 sequence (DNA): TGTGCCAGCAGTCCGACATCCGGGGAGCTGTTTTTT. The variable domain in full, with the rest retrieved from reference TRBV2 and TRBJ2-2, is EPEVTQTPSHQVTQMGQEVILRCVPISNHLYFYWYRQILGQKVEFLVSFYNNEISEKSEIFDDQFSVERPDGSNFTLKIRSTKLEDSAMYFCASSPTSGELFFGEGSRLTVL.

The genes are TRBV19 and TRBJ1-2; 10 positions agree with TRBD1. CDR1 and CDR2 from the germline V gene are LNHDA and SQIVND (reference sequence). The CDR3 has 13 amino acids. The trim removed 3 bases at V and 8 bases at J, leaving 3 bases unmatched. CDR3 sequence: CASSMVTGGGYTF. CDR3 DNA: TGTGCCAGTAGTATGGTGACAGGGGGCGGCTACACCTTC.

This chain uses TRBV12-3 or TRBV12-4 with TRBJ2-2; D may be TRBD1 (5 bases). This CDR3 contains 13 residues. V was shortened by 5 bases and J by 6 bases, with 10 bases between the two germline ends. As DNA, the CDR3 is TGTGCCAGCAGTGCCCAGGGCCCCGGGGAGCTGTTTTTT. Encoded protein: CASSAQGPGELFF.

The V gene is TRBV6-6, the J gene TRBJ2-2; 9 nucleotides agree with TRBD2. CDR3 length: 15 residues. Germline CDR1 and CDR2: MNHNY and SVGAGI (reference sequence). The V segment lost 6 bases and the J segment 6 bases; nucleotides outside the gene matches: 8. The CDR3, as DNA: TGTGCCAGCAGCCTAAGGCGGGGGGGCCCCGGGGAGCTGTTTTTT. Encoded protein: CASSLRRGGPGELFF.

The CDR3 DNA is TGTGCCAGCAGCTTGATCTACGGACAGGGAATCAATCAGCCCCAGCATTTT. Translation: CASSLIYGQGINQPQHF. V usage is TRBV5-8 and J usage is TRBJ1-5, with TRBD1 matching 8 bases. The CDR3 runs 17 residues. Germline trimming cut 1 base from V and 3 bases from J; bases unmatched to any gene: 9. Germline V lookup: CDR1 SGHTS, CDR2 YDEGEE.

This chain joins TRBV19 and TRBJ1-3; tentative D call: TRBD1 (6 bases). Per germline, CDR1 LNHDA and CDR2 SQIVND (reference sequence). Trimming cost V 5 bases and J 1 base, with 12 bases left between them. The CDR3 runs to 15 residues. This chain's CDR3 is CASSPDRWSGNTIYF. CDR3 coding DNA: TGTGCCAGTAGTCCCGACAGGTGGTCTGGAAACACCATATATTTT.

The chain carries TRBV19 and TRBJ1-3, with no clear D. The CDR3 extends over 20 amino acids. Germline CDR1 is LNHDA and CDR2 is SQIVND (reference sequence). V was cut by 3 bases and J by 0 bases, with 24 bases left in between. The chain's CDR3 is CASSIYRLRTTAISGNTIYF. DNA for the CDR3: TGTGCCAGTAGTATTTATCGGTTGAGAACCACCGCTATCTCTGGAAACACCATATATTTT. Drawing the rest from reference TRBV19 and TRBJ1-3, the complete variable domain is DGGITQSPKYLFRKEGQNVTLSCEQNLNHDAMYWYRQDPGQGLRLIYYSQIVNDFQKGDIAEGYSVSREKKESFPLTVTSAQKNPTAFYLCASSIYRLRTTAISGNTIYFGEGSWLTVV.

The CDR3 bases are TGTGCCAGCAGTGAACGTGGTTCAGGGGGACCCCTGTATGGCTACACCTTC. It specifies CASSERGSGGPLYGYTF. The chain carries TRBV6-1 and TRBJ1-2; 7 bases map to TRBD1. This CDR3 comprises 17 residues. J was trimmed by 5 bases and V by 2 bases; bases with no gene match: 14. Germline CDR1 reads MNHNS; CDR2 reads SASEGT.

The rearrangement links TRBV10-3 to TRBJ1-2, with D hard to call. Trimming removed 5 bases at V and 4 bases at J, with 8 bases between. Germline values: CDR1 ENHRY, CDR2 SYGVKD. The CDR3 is made up of 12 amino acids. CDR3 residues: CAISSPGYGYTF. The CDR3 region has the DNA TGTGCCATCAGTTCTCCGGGCTATGGCTACACCTTC.

The genes are TRBV5-1 and TRBJ1-1, with D uncertain. CDR1 is SGHRS and CDR2 is YFSETQ in the germline V gene. CDR3 length equals 13 residues. Trimming removed 0 bases at V and 1 base at J, with 4 bases between. The CDR3 nucleotides read TGCGCCAGCAGCTTGGCAGAGAACACTGAAGCTTTCTTT. Translating it yields CASSLAENTEAFF.

The J gene is TRBJ1-5, the V gene TRBV5-1; D is ambiguous. The germline gives CDR1 SGHRS, CDR2 YFSETQ. The CDR3 contains 13 residues. Deletions cut 0 bases from V and 1 base from J, with 2 bases between. Here the CDR3 reads CASSLASNQPQHF. CDR3 nucleotides: TGCGCCAGCAGCTTGGCGAGCAATCAGCCCCAGCATTTT.

The chain couples TRBV6-1 to TRBJ2-2; TRBD2 matches at 7 bases. Germline trimming cut 4 bases from V and 6 bases from J; bases unmatched to any gene: 8. The CDR3 contains 15 residues. Germline V gene lookup returns CDR1 MNHNS and CDR2 SASEGT. CDR3 residues: CASSGAGGGAGELFF. CDR3 nucleotides: TGTGCCAGCAGTGGAGCCGGTGGGGGGGCCGGGGAGCTGTTTTTT.

CDR3 sequence: CASSVTGLMSYEQYF. The CDR3 nucleotides are TGTGCCAGCAGCGTGACAGGGTTAATGTCCTACGAGCAGTACTTC. The chain is built from TRBV6-5 and TRBJ2-7; TRBD1 agrees at 7 bases. The CDR3 loop spans 15 amino acids. Germline loops: CDR1 MNHEY, CDR2 SVGAGI. With 6 bases clipped from V and 1 base from J, the junction kept 9 bases outside the gene matches.

This chain joins TRBV18 and TRBJ1-3, with D possibly being TRBD1 (6 bases). V was shortened by 3 bases and J by 0 bases, with 15 bases between the two germline ends. Germline CDR1 is KGHSH and CDR2 is LQKENI. The CDR3 is made up of 17 amino acids. CDR3 nucleotides: TGTGCCAGCTCACCGGACAGTGCCTCGGTCTCTGGAAACACCATATATTTT. This encodes CASSPDSASVSGNTIYF.

This clone has just a few counts. V usage is TRBV3-1 (or the pseudogene TRBV3-2) and J usage is TRBJ2-3; D unresolved. The CDR3 has 12 residues. Trimming pared 4 bases from V and 6 bases from J, leaving 8 bases between. Germline loops: CDR1 LGHDT, CDR2 YNNKEL (reference sequence). In DNA, the CDR3 is TGTGCCAGCAGCCGGCTCATGGATACGCAGTATTTT. Encoded protein: CASSRLMDTQYF.

The V gene is TRBV27, the J gene TRBJ1-2, with D unresolved. V was clipped by 3 bases and J by 0 bases, with 8 bases between them. Germline V gene sequence: CDR1 MNHEY, CDR2 SMNVEV (reference sequence). CDR3 length: 14 amino acids. Here the CDR3 reads CASSLSGSNYGYTF. In DNA, the CDR3 is TGTGCCAGCAGTTTGTCCGGGTCTAACTATGGCTACACCTTC.

The chain recombines TRBV7-3 with TRBJ1-1, with D unclear. Trimming pared 5 bases from V and 4 bases from J, leaving 11 bases between. The CDR3 sequence is 13 residues long. CDR1 and CDR2 from the germline V gene are SGHTA and FQGTGA. The CDR3 loop reads CASSPSAGTEAFF. CDR3 sequence (DNA): TGTGCCAGCAGCCCGTCGGCGGGCACTGAAGCTTTCTTT.

This sequence joins TRBV5-1 and TRBJ2-1; 8 bases are shared with TRBD1. The CDR3 extends over 15 amino acids. Losses at the gene ends were 0 bases for V and 8 bases for J; bases not matched to a gene: 7. The germline V gene encodes CDR1 SGHRS and CDR2 YFSETQ. CDR3 nucleotide sequence: TGCGCCAGCAGCTTGGGACAGGGGAGGAACGATGAGCAGTTCTTC. Protein product: CASSLGQGRNDEQFF. Supplemented by reference TRBV5-1 and TRBJ2-1, the full variable domain reads KAGVTQTPRYLIKTRGQQVTLSCSPISGHRSVSWYQQTPGQGLQFLFEYFSETQRNKGNFPGRFSGRQFSNSRSEMNVSTLELGDSALYLCASSLGQGRNDEQFFGPGTRLTVL.

This chain links TRBV9 with TRBJ2-5, with 11 bases fitting TRBD1. The trim removed 0 bases at V and 5 bases at J, leaving 6 bases unmatched. The CDR3 length is 16 residues. Germline V lookup: CDR1 SGDLS, CDR2 YYNGEE. The CDR3 protein is CASSVAGQGAAETQYF. The CDR3 DNA follows: TGTGCCAGCAGCGTAGCAGGACAGGGGGCGGCTGAGACCCAGTACTTC.

The chain is built from TRBV6-1 and TRBJ1-2, with a weak D call TRBD1 (6 bases). CDR3 length: 14 amino acids. V was shortened by 2 bases and J by 4 bases, with 11 bases between the two germline ends. In germline, CDR1 is MNHNS, CDR2 SASEGT. This chain's CDR3 is CASSEIGGFYGYTF. The CDR3 nucleotides read TGTGCCAGCAGTGAAATAGGGGGATTCTATGGCTACACCTTC.

The chain links TRBV18 to TRBJ2-2, with D tentatively TRBD1 (5 bases). Looked up from germline, CDR1 is KGHSH and CDR2 is LQKENI. This CDR3 region has 14 residues. The V end lost 3 bases, the J end lost 4 bases, and 9 bases lay between the germline ends. The CDR3 DNA reads as TGTGCCAGCTCACCTGCAGGGCCCACCGGGGAGCTGTTTTTT. It is translated as CASSPAGPTGELFF.

The genes are TRBV4-1 and TRBJ2-2; TRBD2 is a possible D gene (6 bases). V lost 0 bases to trimming and J lost 0 bases, with 8 bases between them. The CDR3 has 16 amino acids. The V gene's germline CDR1 is MGHRA and CDR2 YSYEKL. CDR3 amino acids: CASSQEGGANTGELFF. The CDR3 DNA is TGCGCCAGCAGCCAAGAAGGCGGGGCGAACACCGGGGAGCTGTTTTTT.

The V gene is TRBV2, the J gene TRBJ1-6; possible D gene TRBD1, 5 bases. From germline, CDR1 is SNHLY and CDR2 FYNNEI. The CDR3 runs to 15 residues. Trimming removed 3 bases at V and 13 bases at J, with 19 bases between. The CDR3 coding sequence is TGTGCCAGCAGTGAGGGGGGACTGACCCCGATGCCCCTCCACTTT. This gives the protein CASSEGGLTPMPLHF.

The chain is built from TRBV24-1 and TRBJ1-2; 7 nucleotides align to TRBD1. Germline CDR1 reads KGHDR; CDR2 reads SFDVKD. The CDR3 consists of 18 residues. V lost 0 bases, J lost 2 bases, and 11 bases stayed unmatched. The CDR3 coding sequence is TGTGCCACCAGTGATTTGTTATCCCGGGACAGCAAAAACTATGGCTACACCTTC. Protein: CATSDLLSRDSKNYGYTF.

This clone appeared once. V is TRBV7-2 and J is TRBJ2-2, with TRBD1 identical over 7 bases. This CDR3 is 15 amino acids long. The germline V gene encodes CDR1 SGHTA and CDR2 FQGNSA. V was pared by 5 bases and J by 1 base, with 4 bases of the junction left unmatched. CDR3 loop: CASSIGGGNTGELFF. DNA of the CDR3: TGTGCCAGCAGCATAGGGGGCGGGAACACCGGGGAGCTGTTTTTT.